Listed below are T cell receptor beta chains from one sample, sequenced in a study of blood T cell repertoires in COVID-19. TCRdb's table, derived via immunoSEQ multiplex PCR, lists solely in-frame clones and lacks some. The data contain over 200,000 clones, 86% of them singletons. The sequenced material came from peripheral blood. These receptors all stem from a man older than 75 with acute or convalescent COVID-19. CDR3s include the opening cysteine and the closing phenylalanine or tryptophan. D genes are given only for firm matches. For some rows the clone size is stated as once, few or many, or as a class when expanded; others skip it.

d_call clone_size j_call v_call cdr3_aa cdr3_nt
TRBD1 . TRBJ1-5 TRBV15 CATSKDRNNQPQHF TGTGCCACCAGCAAGGACAGGAACAATCAGCCCCAGCATTTT
TRBD2 . TRBJ2-5 TRBV25-1 CASSERGGSVTQYF TGTGCCAGCAGTGAACGGGGCGGGAGTGTGACCCAGTACTTC
TRBD1 . TRBJ1-4 TRBV6-1 CASSETGVGYEKLFF TGTGCCAGCAGTGAGACAGGGGTGGGGTATGAAAAACTGTTTTTT
TRBD1 . TRBJ2-7 TRBV11-2 CASSNRDRDEQYF TGTGCCAGCAGCAACCGGGACAGGGACGAGCAGTACTTC
TRBD2 once TRBJ2-7 TRBV4-2 CASSQSLAGGWHEQYF TGTGCCAGCAGCCAATCACTGGCGGGAGGGTGGCACGAGCAGTACTTC
. . TRBJ2-7 TRBV25-1 CASSDHGSYEQYF TGTGCCAGCAGTGACCACGGCTCCTACGAGCAGTACTTC
. . TRBJ2-3 TRBV7-8 CASSHKVAGSTDTQYF TGTGCCAGCAGCCATAAAGTGGCGGGGAGCACAGATACGCAGTATTTT
. . TRBJ2-1 TRBV20-1 CSAGRLAEQFF TGCAGTGCGGGTCGCCTAGCCGAGCAGTTCTTC
TRBD1 . TRBJ2-1 TRBV27 CASSNDRGYEQFF TGTGCCAGCAGCAACGACAGGGGCTATGAGCAGTTCTTC
TRBD1 . TRBJ1-5 TRBV6-5 CASIRRQGNQPQHF TGTGCCAGCATACGGAGACAGGGGAATCAGCCCCAGCATTTT
TRBD1 . TRBJ2-6 TRBV19 CASRSSGGQGSPGANVLTF TGTGCCAGTAGATCCTCGGGGGGACAGGGTTCTCCAGGGGCCAACGTCCTGACTTTC
TRBD1 . TRBJ1-6 TRBV2 CASSRTGQYNSPLHF TGTGCCAGCAGTCGAACGGGACAGTATAATTCACCCCTCCACTTT
TRBD1 once TRBJ1-4 TRBV7-2 CASSINRGPGEKLFF TGTGCCAGCAGCATTAACAGGGGGCCCGGAGAAAAACTGTTTTTT
TRBD1 . TRBJ1-2 TRBV15 CATSRDGTGDGYTF TGTGCCACCAGCAGAGACGGGACAGGGGACGGCTACACCTTC
. . TRBJ2-2 TRBV3-1/TRBV3-2 CASSQAWGRTGRVKANTGELFF TGTGCCAGCAGCCAAGCTTGGGGACGGACAGGGAGGGTAAAAGCGAACACCGGGGAGCTGTTTTTT
. . TRBJ2-7 TRBV20-1 CSASGGTAYEQYF TGCAGTGCTAGTGGGGGGACAGCTTACGAGCAGTACTTC
TRBD2 . TRBJ2-7 TRBV7-8 CASSFSGLAGEQYF TGTGCCAGCAGCTTCTCTGGACTAGCGGGAGAGCAGTACTTC
TRBD1 . TRBJ1-2 TRBV6-5 CASSGTGDYFGYTF TGTGCCAGCAGCGGGACAGGGGACTATTTTGGCTACACCTTC
TRBD1 few TRBJ2-3 TRBV19 CASSIRPPGQGATDTQYF TGTGCCAGTAGTATCCGCCCCCCGGGACAGGGGGCCACAGATACGCAGTATTTT
. . TRBJ2-7 TRBV2 CASSITGYEQYF TGTGCCAGCAGTATTACAGGATACGAGCAGTACTTC
. . TRBJ2-2 TRBV5-1 CASSLSPTGELFF TGCGCCAGCAGCCTTAGCCCCACCGGGGAGCTGTTTTTT
TRBD2 . TRBJ2-3 TRBV6-4 CASSTMRGATDTQYF TGTGCCAGCAGTACTATGCGGGGGGCAACAGATACGCAGTATTTT
. . TRBJ2-7 TRBV19 CASSIGVEAGPTYEQYF TGTGCCAGTAGTATCGGGGTTGAGGCGGGTCCAACCTACGAGCAGTACTTC
. . TRBJ1-2 TRBV5-1 CASSLASRTGRGYGYTF TGCGCCAGCAGCTTGGCCAGTAGAACAGGCCGGGGGTATGGCTACACCTTC
TRBD2 . TRBJ2-3 TRBV19 CASSKGAGATDTQYF TGTGCCAGTAGTAAGGGAGCGGGAGCGACAGATACGCAGTATTTT
TRBD1 . TRBJ1-2 TRBV19 CASSPGQGYGYTF TGTGCCAGTAGTCCGGGACAGGGCTACGGCTACACCTTC
. . TRBJ2-1 TRBV19 CATRVSYNEQFF TGTGCCACCCGGGTTTCCTACAATGAGCAGTTCTTC
. . TRBJ2-1 TRBV11-3 CASSLAVRGGTYNEQFF TGTGCCAGCAGCTTAGCCGTTAGAGGGGGAACCTACAATGAGCAGTTCTTC
. . TRBJ2-3 TRBV19 CASSVLRGDTQYF TGTGCCAGTAGTGTACTTCGGGGAGATACGCAGTATTTT
. . TRBJ1-4 TRBV4-1 CASSLYRGAREKLFF TGCGCCAGCAGCCTGTACCGGGGGGCTCGTGAAAAACTGTTTTTT